The T cell receptor beta chain described here comes from a study of blood T cell repertoires in COVID-19. Study-wide background: The cDNA or gDNA used as material had been derived from T cells, B-cell-depleted T cells, or PBMCs.

Methods used by the authors: For nucleated cells, counts were estimated from reference gene primer amplification. The method was immunoSEQ multiplex PCR; TCRdb's version includes in-frame clones alone and lacks a portion of them. V and J calls and clone size are copied from that table; D and trimming were computed from the DNA. The sample records about 250,000 clones, approximately 84% being singletons. The V gene end was trimmed by 1 base and the J gene end by 4 bases; junction bases not matched to a gene: 5. Germline assignment: CDR1 SGHTA and CDR2 FQGNSA. This CDR3 spans 17 amino acids. Across 20 to 25 US areas, participants ranged in age from about 18 to 90 years. Participants' reported clinical history set cohort assignment.

The source material was PBMCs or T cells enriched from blood (not recorded which). J is TRBJ2-1 and V is TRBV7-2; TRBD2 aligns across 12 bases. The receptor was isolated from a man aged 35 to 55 who had recovered from COVID-19. The DNA of the CDR3 is TGTGCCAGCAGCTTAGGTCCCCTAGCGGGGGGGTACAATGAGCAGTTCTTC. It encodes CASSLGPLAGGYNEQFF.